The source of this TCR beta chain is a study of T cell changes during pregnancy in multiple sclerosis. The CDR3 totals 17 residues. V lost 1 base and J lost 1, with 17 bases in between. CDR1 is SGHRS, CDR2 YFSETQ, per germline. Only in-frame clones appear in the TCRdb table, and some are missing; sequencing was by immunoSEQ multiplex PCR. There are some 100,000 clones in the sample; 92% occur only once, and about 1.9% lies in the top ten. The sequencing used peripheral blood, collected after pregnancy. The clonotype was recovered from a female donor with multiple sclerosis, enrolled in a pregnancy study. This chain uses TRBV5-1 with TRBJ1-1; tentative D call: TRBD1 (5 bases). The CDR3 coding sequence is TGCGCCAGCAGCTTGTTTGGGGGGGGTTCAGGGAACACTGAAGCTTTCTTT. The encoded protein is CASSLFGGGSGNTEAFF.